This TCR beta chain was documented in a study of sequential checkpoint blockade in melanoma. Treatment specified: randomized to nivolumab then ipilimumab (arm A) or the reverse (arm B). Sorted cells were live CD3+CD8+, lacking CD19 and CD56, from PBMCs. Sequencing used immunoSEQ multiplex PCR; TCRdb keeps in-frame clones, though not all of them. The sample consists of some 40,000 clones, 88% of them appearing once. Germline V CDR1 and CDR2: MNHEY, SMNVEV (reference sequence). With 0 bases removed from V and 0 bases from J, the gap between germline ends came to 29 bases. The CDR3 covers 22 residues. The clonotype originates from a human donor with melanoma. The specimen was CD8+ T cells sorted from blood (inferred from file names), collected from a patient given nivolumab and ipilimumab in sequence. The rearrangement links TRBV27 to TRBJ1-1; no firm D call. The CDR3 sequence: CASSLSTPWFTPDDGVNTEAFF. Written as DNA, the CDR3 is TGTGCCAGCAGTTTATCGACCCCCTGGTTCACCCCGGACGACGGGGTGAACACTGAAGCTTTCTTT.